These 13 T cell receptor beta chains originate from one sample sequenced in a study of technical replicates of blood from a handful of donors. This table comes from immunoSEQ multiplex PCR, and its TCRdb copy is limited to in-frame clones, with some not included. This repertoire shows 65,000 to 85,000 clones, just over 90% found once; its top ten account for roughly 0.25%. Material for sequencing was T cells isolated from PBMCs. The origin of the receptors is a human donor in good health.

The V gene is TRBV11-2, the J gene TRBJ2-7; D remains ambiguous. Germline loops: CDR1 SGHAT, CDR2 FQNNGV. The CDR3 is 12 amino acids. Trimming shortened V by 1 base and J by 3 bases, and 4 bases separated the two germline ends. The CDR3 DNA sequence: TGTGCCAGCAGCTTAGGACTCTACGAGCAGTACTTC. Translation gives CASSLGLYEQYF. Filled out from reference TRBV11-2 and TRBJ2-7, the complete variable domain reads EAGVAQSPRYKIIEKRQSVAFWCNPISGHATLYWYQQILGQGPKLLIQFQNNGVVDDSQLPKDRFSAERLKGVDSTLKIQPAKLEDSAVYLCASSLGLYEQYFGPGTRLTVT.

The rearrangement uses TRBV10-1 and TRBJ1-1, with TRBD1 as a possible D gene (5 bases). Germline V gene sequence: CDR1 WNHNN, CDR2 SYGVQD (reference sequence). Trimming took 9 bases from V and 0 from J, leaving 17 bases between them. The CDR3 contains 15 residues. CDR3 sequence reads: CASTRGRDLNTEAFF. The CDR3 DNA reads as TGCGCCAGTACAAGAGGCAGGGATCTGAACACTGAAGCTTTCTTT.

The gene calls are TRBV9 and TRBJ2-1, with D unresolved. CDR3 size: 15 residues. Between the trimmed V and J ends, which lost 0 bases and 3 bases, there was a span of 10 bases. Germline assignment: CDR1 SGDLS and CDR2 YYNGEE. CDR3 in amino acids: CASSVGAHFYNEQFF. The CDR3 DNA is TGTGCCAGCAGCGTAGGTGCGCACTTCTACAATGAGCAGTTCTTC.

CDR3 sequence reads: CASSQTMRGQETQYF. For the CDR3, the DNA is TGTGCCAGCAGCCAGACGATGCGGGGGCAAGAGACCCAGTACTTC. V usage is TRBV6-5 and J usage is TRBJ2-5, with 7 bases aligning to TRBD2. With V trimmed by 6 bases and J by 2 bases, 9 bases remained unmatched. CDR1 MNHEY and CDR2 SVGAGI come from the germline V gene. The CDR3 consists of 15 residues.

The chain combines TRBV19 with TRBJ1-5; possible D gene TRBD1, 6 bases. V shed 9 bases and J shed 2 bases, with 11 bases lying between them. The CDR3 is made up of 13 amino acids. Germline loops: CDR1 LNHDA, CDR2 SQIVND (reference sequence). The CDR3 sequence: CASRGHGNQPQHF. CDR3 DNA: TGTGCCAGCAGGGGACATGGCAATCAGCCCCAGCATTTT.

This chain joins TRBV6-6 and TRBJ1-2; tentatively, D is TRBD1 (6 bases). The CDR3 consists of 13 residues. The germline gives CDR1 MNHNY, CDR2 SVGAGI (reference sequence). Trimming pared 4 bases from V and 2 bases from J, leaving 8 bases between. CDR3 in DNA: TGTGCCAGCAGTTTTGACAGGAACTATGGCTACACCTTC. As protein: CASSFDRNYGYTF.

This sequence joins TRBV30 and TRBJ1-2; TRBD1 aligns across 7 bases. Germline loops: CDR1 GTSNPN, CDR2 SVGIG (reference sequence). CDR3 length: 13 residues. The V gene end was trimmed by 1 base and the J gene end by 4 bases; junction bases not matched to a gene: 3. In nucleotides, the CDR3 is TGTGCCTGGAGTGGACAGGGTGGCTATGGCTACACCTTC. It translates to CAWSGQGGYGYTF.

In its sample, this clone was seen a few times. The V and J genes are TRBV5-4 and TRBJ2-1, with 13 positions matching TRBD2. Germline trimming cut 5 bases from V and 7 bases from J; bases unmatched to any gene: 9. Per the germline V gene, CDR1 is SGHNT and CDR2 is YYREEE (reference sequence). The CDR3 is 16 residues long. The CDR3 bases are TGTGCCAGCAGACTGGAGACTAGCGGGGGGAGGAATGAGCAGTTCTTC. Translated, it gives CASRLETSGGRNEQFF.

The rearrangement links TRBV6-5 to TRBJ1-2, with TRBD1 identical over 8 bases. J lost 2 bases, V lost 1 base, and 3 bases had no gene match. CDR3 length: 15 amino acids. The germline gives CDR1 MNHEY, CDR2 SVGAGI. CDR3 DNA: TGTGCCAGCAGTTACTTGGACAGGGCCAACTATGGCTACACCTTC. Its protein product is CASSYLDRANYGYTF.

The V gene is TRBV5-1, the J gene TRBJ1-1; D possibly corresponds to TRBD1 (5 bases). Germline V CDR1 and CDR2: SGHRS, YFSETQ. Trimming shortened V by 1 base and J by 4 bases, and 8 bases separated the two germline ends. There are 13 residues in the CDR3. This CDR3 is CASSLSGFTEAFF. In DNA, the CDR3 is TGCGCCAGCAGCTTGTCAGGGTTCACTGAAGCTTTCTTT.

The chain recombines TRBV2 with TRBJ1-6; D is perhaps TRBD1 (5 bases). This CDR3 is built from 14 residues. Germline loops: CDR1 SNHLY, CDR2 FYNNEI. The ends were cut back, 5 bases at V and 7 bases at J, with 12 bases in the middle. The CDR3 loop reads CASSYRQLNSPLHF. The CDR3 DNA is TGTGCCAGCAGTTATCGACAGCTAAATTCACCCCTCCACTTT.

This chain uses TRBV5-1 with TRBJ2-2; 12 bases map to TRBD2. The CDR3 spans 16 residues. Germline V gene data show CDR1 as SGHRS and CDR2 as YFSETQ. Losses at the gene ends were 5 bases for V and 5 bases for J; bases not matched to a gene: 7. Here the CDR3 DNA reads TGCGCCAGCAGACTAGCGGGAGGAAGAAGTACCGGGGAGCTGTTTTTT. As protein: CASRLAGGRSTGELFF.

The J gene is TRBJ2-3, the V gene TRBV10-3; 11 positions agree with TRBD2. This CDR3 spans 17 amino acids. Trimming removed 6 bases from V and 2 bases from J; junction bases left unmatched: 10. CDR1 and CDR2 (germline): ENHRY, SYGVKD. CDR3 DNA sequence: TGTGCCATCAGAGGGGTCGGGACTAGCGGATACACAGATACGCAGTATTTT. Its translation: CAIRGVGTSGYTDTQYF.